Shown below are 14 T cell receptor beta chains from a single sample sequenced in a study of shared clonotypes between healthy human individuals. Some clones are missing from TCRdb's copy, which holds only in-frame ones; the method was immunoSEQ multiplex PCR. The repertoire holds 1,500,000 or so clones, with roughly 96% as singletons. The sample consisted of naive CD4+ T cells sorted from blood. Subset meaning: CD45RA+ positively selected. These TCRs come from a man in his thirties or forties in good health.

V usage is TRBV28 and J usage is TRBJ2-7, with no clear D. Trimming left V 6 bases short and J 2 bases short, with 5 bases between. The CDR3 runs to 11 residues. Germline CDR1 is MDHEN and CDR2 is SYDVKM. This chain's CDR3 is CASRQAYEQYF. In nucleotides, the CDR3 is TGTGCCAGCAGGCAGGCCTACGAGCAGTACTTC. The full variable domain, its missing parts supplied by reference TRBV28 and TRBJ2-7, is DVKVTQSSRYLVKRTGEKVFLECVQDMDHENMFWYRQDPGLGLRLIYFSYDVKMKEKGDIPEGYSVSREKKERFSLILESASTNQTSMYLCASRQAYEQYFGPGTRLTVT.

The chain carries TRBV14 and TRBJ1-1; maybe TRBD1 (6 bases). The CDR3 has 15 residues. Germline CDR1 is SGHDN and CDR2 is FVKESK. Between the trimmed V and J ends, which lost 0 bases and 4 bases, there was a span of 12 bases. CDR3 loop: CASSQDAGVVTEAFF. Written as DNA, the CDR3 is TGTGCCAGCAGCCAAGATGCAGGGGTTGTCACTGAAGCTTTCTTT.

This chain links TRBV5-8 with TRBJ2-2, with 14 bases that match TRBD2. The CDR3 consists of 19 residues. Germline-derived CDR1 and CDR2 are SGHTS and YDEGEE. The J segment lost 6 bases and the V segment lost 3 bases, leaving 13 bases of the junction unmatched. CDR3 coding DNA: TGTGCCAGCAGCTCGATTTTGGGGGGACTAGCGGGAGTAGCCGGGGAGCTGTTTTTT. It codes for CASSSILGGLAGVAGELFF.

The V and J genes are TRBV5-4 and TRBJ1-2, with 9 bases identical to TRBD1. The CDR3 extends over 19 amino acids. J gave up 4 bases and V 4 bases, and 20 bases lay outside the gene matches. Germline-derived CDR1 and CDR2 are SGHNT and YYREEE (reference sequence). The CDR3 sequence is CASSRGLGTGTEPPYGYTF. CDR3 sequence (DNA): TGTGCCAGCAGCCGGGGCCTAGGGACAGGGACCGAACCTCCCTATGGCTACACCTTC.

This chain links TRBV30 with TRBJ1-5; D gene ambiguous. The CDR3 totals 15 residues. Germline CDR1 GTSNPN, CDR2 SVGIG (reference sequence). Trimming removed 3 bases from V and 7 bases from J, with 19 bases in between. The CDR3 DNA reads TGTGCCTGGAGCGCCCGGACCACAACGGGACAGCCCCAGCATTTT. It encodes CAWSARTTTGQPQHF. Filled out from reference TRBV30 and TRBJ1-5, the complete variable domain reads SQTIHQWPATLVQPVGSPLSLECTVEGTSNPNLYWYRQAAGRGLQLLFYSVGIGQISSEVPQNLSASRPQDRQFILSSKKLLLSDSGFYLCAWSARTTTGQPQHFGDGTRLSIL.

This rearrangement joins TRBV28 to TRBJ2-3; D is unclear. Trimming took 8 bases from V and 3 from J, leaving 12 bases between them. The germline gives CDR1 MDHEN, CDR2 SYDVKM. The CDR3 length is 13 residues. The CDR3 bases are TGTGCCAGCGCCGAAGGAACTACAGATACGCAGTATTTT. This encodes CASAEGTTDTQYF.

The chain carries TRBV2 and TRBJ1-4; tentatively, D is TRBD1 (5 bases). Looked up from germline, CDR1 is SNHLY and CDR2 is FYNNEI. V lost 4 bases and J 8 bases, leaving 14 bases between the germline ends. The CDR3 runs to 14 residues. As DNA, the CDR3 is TGTGCCAGCAGTGTAGACAGATTACAGGAAAAACTGTTTTTT. It yields the protein CASSVDRLQEKLFF.

The J gene is TRBJ1-2, the V gene TRBV28; D unresolved. V was cut by 6 bases and J by 4 bases, with 12 bases left in between. Germline CDR1 reads MDHEN; CDR2 reads SYDVKM. This CDR3 region has 13 residues. CDR3 residues: CASSFEILYGYTF. The CDR3 DNA is TGTGCCAGCAGCTTCGAAATCCTCTATGGCTACACCTTC.

This clone is a singleton in its sample. The chain has TRBV11-3 and TRBJ2-5; the match to TRBD1 covers 9 bases. In germline, CDR1 is SGHNT, CDR2 YENEEA. This CDR3 has 13 residues. V gave up 5 bases and J gave up 4 bases; unmatched junction bases: 2. CDR3 region: CASSRTGVETQYF. The CDR3 nucleotides read TGTGCCAGCAGCCGGACAGGGGTAGAGACCCAGTACTTC. Using reference TRBV11-3 and TRBJ2-5 for the parts outside the CDR3, the full variable domain is EAGVVQSPRYKIIEKKQPVAFWCNPISGHNTLYWYLQNLGQGPELLIRYENEEAVDDSQLPKDRFSAERLKGVDSTLKIQPAELGDSAVYLCASSRTGVETQYFGPGTRLLVL.

V is TRBV10-3 and J is TRBJ2-3, with 14 bases matching TRBD2. Germline CDR1 and CDR2: ENHRY and SYGVKD. The CDR3 totals 24 residues. V gave up 6 bases and J gave up 1 base; unmatched junction bases: 27. This chain's CDR3 is CAISSLGRRETGLAGEGGTDTQYF. In nucleotides, the CDR3 is TGTGCCATCAGCTCTCTTGGCAGGCGAGAAACGGGACTAGCGGGAGAAGGGGGCACAGATACGCAGTATTTT.

Comment on this clone: Additional DNA sequences in this sample encode the identical CDR3. This chain uses TRBV7-9 with TRBJ1-1; no definite D call. Trimming removed 3 bases from V and 1 base from J, with 6 bases in between. In germline, CDR1 is SEHNR, CDR2 FQNEAQ (reference sequence). The CDR3 has 13 amino acids. CDR3 sequence: CASSFDSNTEAFF. DNA for the CDR3: TGTGCCAGCAGCTTTGACTCGAACACTGAAGCTTTCTTT.

This rearrangement joins TRBV5-6 to TRBJ2-3; no reliable D call. Germline CDR1 reads SGHDT; CDR2 reads YYEEEE. Trimming cost V 2 bases and J 4 bases, with 17 bases left between them. CDR3 length equals 16 residues. This CDR3 reads CASSFRTAVVSDTQYF. In DNA form, the CDR3 reads TGTGCCAGCAGCTTCAGAACCGCGGTCGTATCAGATACGCAGTATTTT.

V and J are TRBV5-1 and TRBJ2-7; 9 nucleotides agree with TRBD2. There are 17 residues in the CDR3. Unmatched junction bases numbered 7, after V lost 0 bases and J lost 0 bases. Germline values: CDR1 SGHRS, CDR2 YFSETQ. In DNA form, the CDR3 reads TGCGCCAGCAGCTTGGAGGCTAGCGGGACCCGCTCCTACGAGCAGTACTTC. Residues: CASSLEASGTRSYEQYF.

The V gene is TRBV4-2, the J gene TRBJ2-1; TRBD2 agrees at 10 bases. Germline lookup yields CDR1 LGHNA and CDR2 YNFKEQ. The CDR3 spans 15 residues. Trimming removed 4 bases from V and 8 bases from J; junction bases left unmatched: 8. CDR3 nucleotide sequence: TGTGCCAGCAGCCGCCAGCGGGAGGGCCGCTATGAGCAGTTCTTC. Protein product: CASSRQREGRYEQFF.